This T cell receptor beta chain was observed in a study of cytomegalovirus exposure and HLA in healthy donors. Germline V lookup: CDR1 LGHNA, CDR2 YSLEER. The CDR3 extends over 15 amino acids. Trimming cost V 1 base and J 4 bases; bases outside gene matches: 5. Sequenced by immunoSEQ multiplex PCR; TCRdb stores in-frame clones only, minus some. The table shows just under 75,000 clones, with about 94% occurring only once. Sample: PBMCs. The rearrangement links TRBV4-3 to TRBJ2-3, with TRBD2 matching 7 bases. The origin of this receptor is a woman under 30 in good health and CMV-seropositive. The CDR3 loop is CASSQVGGEPDTQYF. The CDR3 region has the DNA TGCGCCAGCAGCCAAGTGGGGGGGGAGCCAGATACGCAGTATTTT.